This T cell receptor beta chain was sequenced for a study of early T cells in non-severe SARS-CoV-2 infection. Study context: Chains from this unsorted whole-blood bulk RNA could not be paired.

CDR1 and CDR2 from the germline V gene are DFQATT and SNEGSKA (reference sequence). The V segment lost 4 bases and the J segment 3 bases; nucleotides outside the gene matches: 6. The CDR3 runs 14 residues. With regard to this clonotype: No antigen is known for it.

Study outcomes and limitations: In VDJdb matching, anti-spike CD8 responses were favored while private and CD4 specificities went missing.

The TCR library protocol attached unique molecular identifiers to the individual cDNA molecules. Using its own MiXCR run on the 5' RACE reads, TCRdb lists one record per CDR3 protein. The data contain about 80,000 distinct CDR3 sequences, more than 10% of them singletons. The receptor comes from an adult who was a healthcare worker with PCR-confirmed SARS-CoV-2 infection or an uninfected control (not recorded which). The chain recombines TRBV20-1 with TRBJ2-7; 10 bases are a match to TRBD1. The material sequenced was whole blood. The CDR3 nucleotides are TGCAGTGCTATTCGCGGGACAGGGGTCTACGAGCAGTACTTC. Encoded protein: CSAIRGTGVYEQYF.